This TCR beta chain was retrieved from a study of cytomegalovirus exposure and HLA in healthy donors. Primers included in the PCR were 60 Vbeta and 13 Jbeta primers. Measured with immunoSEQ multiplex PCR; TCRdb has only the in-frame clones, and not every one. The data hold 150,000 to 180,000 clones, with about 84% observed a single time. Trimming pared 1 base from V and 0 bases from J, leaving 7 bases between. Germline V gives CDR1 MNHNY, CDR2 SVGAGI (reference sequence). The CDR3 extends over 14 amino acids. The sample taken for sequencing was PBMCs. This TCR was recovered from a woman between 35 and 50 years old in good health and CMV-seropositive. The gene calls are TRBV6-6 and TRBJ2-7; no firm D call. The CDR3 region is CASSYYSYSYEQYF. CDR3 nucleotide sequence: TGTGCCAGCAGTTACTACAGTTACTCCTACGAGCAGTACTTC.